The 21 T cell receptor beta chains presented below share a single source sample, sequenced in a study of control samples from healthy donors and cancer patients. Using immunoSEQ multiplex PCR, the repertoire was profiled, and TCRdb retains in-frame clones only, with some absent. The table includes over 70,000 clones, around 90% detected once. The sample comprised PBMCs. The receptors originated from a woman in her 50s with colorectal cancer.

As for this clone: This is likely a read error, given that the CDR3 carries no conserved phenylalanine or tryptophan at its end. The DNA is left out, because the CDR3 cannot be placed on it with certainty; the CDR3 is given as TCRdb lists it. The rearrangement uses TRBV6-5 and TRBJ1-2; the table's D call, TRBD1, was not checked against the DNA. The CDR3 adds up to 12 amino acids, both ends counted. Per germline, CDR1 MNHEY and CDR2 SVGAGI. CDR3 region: CASTPGQGGSMV.

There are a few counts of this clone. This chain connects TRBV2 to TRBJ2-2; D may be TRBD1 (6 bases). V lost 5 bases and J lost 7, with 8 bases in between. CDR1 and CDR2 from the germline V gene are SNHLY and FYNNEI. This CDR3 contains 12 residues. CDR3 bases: TGTGCCAGCAGTCCGGACAGCGGGGAGCTGTTTTTT. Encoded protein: CASSPDSGELFF.

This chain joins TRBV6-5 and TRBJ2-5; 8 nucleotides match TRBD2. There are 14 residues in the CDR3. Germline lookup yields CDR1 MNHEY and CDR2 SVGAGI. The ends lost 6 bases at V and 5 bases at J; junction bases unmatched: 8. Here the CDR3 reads CASRDLSGAETQYF. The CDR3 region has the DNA TGTGCCAGCAGAGATCTTAGCGGGGCGGAGACCCAGTACTTC.

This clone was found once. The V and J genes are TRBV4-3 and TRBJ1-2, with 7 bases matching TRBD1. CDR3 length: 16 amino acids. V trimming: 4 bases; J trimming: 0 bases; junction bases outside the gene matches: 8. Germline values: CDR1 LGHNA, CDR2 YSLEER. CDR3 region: CASSPKWGQSNYGYTF. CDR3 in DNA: TGCGCCAGCAGCCCCAAATGGGGACAGTCTAACTATGGCTACACCTTC.

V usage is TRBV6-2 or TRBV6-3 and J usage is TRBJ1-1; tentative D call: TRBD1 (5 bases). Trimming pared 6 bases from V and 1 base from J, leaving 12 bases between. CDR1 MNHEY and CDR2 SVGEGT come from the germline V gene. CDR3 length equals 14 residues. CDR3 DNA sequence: TGTGCCAGCAGCGCGACGGGACCGAACACTGAAGCTTTCTTT. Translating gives CASSATGPNTEAFF.

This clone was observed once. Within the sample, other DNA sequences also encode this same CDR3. CDR3: CASSPPGLGADTQYF. CDR3 in DNA: TGTGCCAGCTCACCACCGGGTTTGGGGGCAGATACGCAGTATTTT. The chain uses TRBV18 and TRBJ2-3, with D possibly being TRBD1 or TRBD2 (5 bases each). CDR3 length: 15 amino acids. Germline CDR1 and CDR2: KGHSH and LQKENI. V lost 0 bases and J 4 bases, leaving 11 bases between the germline ends.

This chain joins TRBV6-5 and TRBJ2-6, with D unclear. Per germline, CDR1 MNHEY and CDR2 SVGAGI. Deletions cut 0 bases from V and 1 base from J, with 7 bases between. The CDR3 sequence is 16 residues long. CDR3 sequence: CASSYSAGSGANVLTF. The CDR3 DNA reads TGTGCCAGCAGTTACTCGGCAGGATCTGGGGCCAACGTCCTGACTTTC.

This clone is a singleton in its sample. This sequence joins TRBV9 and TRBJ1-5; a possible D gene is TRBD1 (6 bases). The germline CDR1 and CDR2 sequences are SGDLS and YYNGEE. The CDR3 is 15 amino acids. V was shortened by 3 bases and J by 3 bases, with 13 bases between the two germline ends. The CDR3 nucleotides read TGTGCCAGCAGCGCGCAGGGGAGGCCCAATCAGCCCCAGCATTTT. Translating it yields CASSAQGRPNQPQHF.

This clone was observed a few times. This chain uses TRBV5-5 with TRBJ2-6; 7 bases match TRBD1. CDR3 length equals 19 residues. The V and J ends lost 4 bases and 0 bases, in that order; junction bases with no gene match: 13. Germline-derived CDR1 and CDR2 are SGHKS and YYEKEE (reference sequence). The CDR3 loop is CASSLKIQGSSSGANVLTF. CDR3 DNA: TGTGCCAGCAGCCTAAAAATACAGGGGTCTAGCTCTGGGGCCAACGTCCTGACTTTC.

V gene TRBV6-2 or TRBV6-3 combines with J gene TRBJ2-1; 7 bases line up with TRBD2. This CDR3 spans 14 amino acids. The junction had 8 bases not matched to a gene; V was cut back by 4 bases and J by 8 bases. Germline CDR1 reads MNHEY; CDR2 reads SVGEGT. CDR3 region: CASSSLTSTDEQFF. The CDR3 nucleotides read TGTGCCAGCAGTTCCCTGACTAGCACCGATGAGCAGTTCTTC.

The CDR3 is CATGEGDTQYF. The CDR3 DNA reads TGTGCCACCGGCGAGGGGGATACGCAGTATTTT. The chain joins TRBV24-1 to TRBJ2-3; tentatively, D is TRBD1 or TRBD2 (5 bases each). The germline gives CDR1 KGHDR, CDR2 SFDVKD. Trimming left V 9 bases short and J 6 bases short, with 9 bases between. CDR3 length: 11 amino acids.

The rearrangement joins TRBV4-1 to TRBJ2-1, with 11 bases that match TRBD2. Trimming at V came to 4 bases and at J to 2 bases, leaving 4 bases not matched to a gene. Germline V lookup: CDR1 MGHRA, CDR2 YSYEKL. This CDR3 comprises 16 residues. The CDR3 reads CASSRGLAETYNEQFF. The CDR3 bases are TGCGCCAGCAGCCGGGGACTAGCGGAGACCTACAATGAGCAGTTCTTC.

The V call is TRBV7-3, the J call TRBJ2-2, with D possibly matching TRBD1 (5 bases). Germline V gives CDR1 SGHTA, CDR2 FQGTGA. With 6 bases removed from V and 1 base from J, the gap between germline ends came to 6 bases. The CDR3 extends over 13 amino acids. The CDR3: CASSRGNTGELFF. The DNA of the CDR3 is TGTGCCAGCAGTAGGGGGAACACCGGGGAGCTGTTTTTT.

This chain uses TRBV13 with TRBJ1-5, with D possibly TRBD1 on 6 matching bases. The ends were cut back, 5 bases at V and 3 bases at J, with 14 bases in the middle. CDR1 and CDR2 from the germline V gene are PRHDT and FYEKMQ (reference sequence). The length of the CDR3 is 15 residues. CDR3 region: CASSTGGRANQPQHF. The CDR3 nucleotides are TGTGCCAGCAGCACCGGGGGCAGGGCCAATCAGCCCCAGCATTTT.

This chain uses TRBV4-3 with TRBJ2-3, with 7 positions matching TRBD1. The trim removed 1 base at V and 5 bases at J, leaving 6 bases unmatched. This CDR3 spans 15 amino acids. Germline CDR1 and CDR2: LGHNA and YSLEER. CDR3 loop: CASSQGGTAIDTQYF. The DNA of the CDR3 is TGCGCCAGCAGCCAAGGGGGGACAGCGATAGATACGCAGTATTTT.

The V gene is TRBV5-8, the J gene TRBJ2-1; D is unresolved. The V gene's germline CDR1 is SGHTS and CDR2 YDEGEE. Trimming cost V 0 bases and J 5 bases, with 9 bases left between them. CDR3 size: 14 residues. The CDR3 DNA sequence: TGTGCCAGCAGCTTGGCAGTTAGGGACAATGAGCAGTTCTTC. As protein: CASSLAVRDNEQFF.

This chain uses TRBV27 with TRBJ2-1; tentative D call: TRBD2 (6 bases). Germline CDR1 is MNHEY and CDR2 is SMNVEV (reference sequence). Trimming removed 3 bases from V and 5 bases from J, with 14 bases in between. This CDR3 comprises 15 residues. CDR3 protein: CASSLTVWGDNEQFF. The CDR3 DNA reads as TGTGCCAGCAGTTTGACCGTTTGGGGGGACAATGAGCAGTTCTTC.

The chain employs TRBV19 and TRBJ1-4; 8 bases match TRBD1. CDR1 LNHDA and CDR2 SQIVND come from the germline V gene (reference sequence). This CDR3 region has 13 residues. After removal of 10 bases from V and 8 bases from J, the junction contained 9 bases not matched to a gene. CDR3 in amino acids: CATRTGSGEKLFF. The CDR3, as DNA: TGTGCCACTAGGACAGGGTCGGGCGAAAAACTGTTTTTT.

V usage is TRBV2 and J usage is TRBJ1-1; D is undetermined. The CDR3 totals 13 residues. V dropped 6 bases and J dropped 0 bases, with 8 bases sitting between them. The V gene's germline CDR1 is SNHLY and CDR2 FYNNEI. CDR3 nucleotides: TGTGCCAGCAGCCAGAGGATGAACACTGAAGCTTTCTTT. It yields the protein CASSQRMNTEAFF.

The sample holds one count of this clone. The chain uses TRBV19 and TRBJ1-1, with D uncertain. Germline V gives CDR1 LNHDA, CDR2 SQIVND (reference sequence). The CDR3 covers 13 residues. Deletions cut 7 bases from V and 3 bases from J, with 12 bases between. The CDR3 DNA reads TGTGCCAGTATAGGAGCCGGGGACACTGAAGCTTTCTTT. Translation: CASIGAGDTEAFF.

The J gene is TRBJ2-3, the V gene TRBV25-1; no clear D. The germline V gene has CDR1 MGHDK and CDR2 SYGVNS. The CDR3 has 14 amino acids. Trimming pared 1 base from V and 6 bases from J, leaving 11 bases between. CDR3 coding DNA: TGTGCCAGCAGTGAATCTAGACCCCACGATACGCAGTATTTT. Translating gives CASSESRPHDTQYF.